Shown below are 16 T cell receptor beta chains from a single sample sequenced in a study of shared clonotypes between healthy human individuals. TCRdb keeps only in-frame clones here, not all; method: immunoSEQ multiplex PCR. The table records about 2.3 million clones, roughly 93% of them present only once. Input material: naive CD4+ T cells from PBMCs. The subset was: CD45RA+ positively selected. Receptor source: a young man in good health. Some clones in this sample may be carry-over from other donors' samples.

The chain carries TRBV5-4 and TRBJ2-2; D is possibly TRBD1 (6 bases). Germline-derived CDR1 and CDR2 are SGHNT and YYREEE (reference sequence). The ends were cut back, 0 bases at V and 6 bases at J, with 12 bases in the middle. CDR3 length: 15 residues. CDR3 protein: CASSLGRGLAGELFF. DNA for the CDR3: TGTGCCAGCAGCTTGGGCAGGGGATTGGCCGGGGAGCTGTTTTTT.

This chain links TRBV11-1 with TRBJ2-1; D remains unclear. The germline V gene has CDR1 SGHAT and CDR2 FQDESV (reference sequence). The CDR3 sequence is 15 residues long. Trimming removed 5 bases from V and 8 bases from J, with 19 bases in between. The CDR3 sequence is CASSPYGSSGYEQFF. The CDR3 region has the DNA TGTGCCAGCAGCCCCTATGGAAGTTCGGGCTATGAGCAGTTCTTC. The entire variable domain, with the rest obtained from reference TRBV11-1 and TRBJ2-1, is as follows: EAEVAQSPRYKITEKSQAVAFWCDPISGHATLYWYRQILGQGPELLVQFQDESVVDDSQLPKDRFSAERLKGVDSTLKIQPAELGDSAMYLCASSPYGSSGYEQFFGPGTRLTVL.

About this clone itself: Other DNA sequences within the sample encode an identical CDR3. J is TRBJ2-3 and V is TRBV11-3; TRBD2 aligns across 10 bases. CDR3 size: 15 residues. The germline V gene has CDR1 SGHNT and CDR2 YENEEA. V was pared by 4 bases and J by 2 bases, with 3 bases of the junction left unmatched. CDR3 sequence (DNA): TGTGCCAGCAGCTCGGGACTAGCGACCACAGATACGCAGTATTTT. Its protein product is CASSSGLATTDTQYF.

On this clone: Other nucleotide sequences in the sample specify the same CDR3. V usage is TRBV28 and J usage is TRBJ2-7; D gene ambiguous. This CDR3 has 13 amino acids. Trimming shortened V by 3 bases and J by 2 bases, and 8 bases separated the two germline ends. In germline, CDR1 is MDHEN, CDR2 SYDVKM. In nucleotides, the CDR3 is TGTGCCAGCAGTTTGCTTGGAACCTACGAGCAGTACTTC. Its protein is CASSLLGTYEQYF.

This chain joins TRBV6-4 and TRBJ2-7, with 8 bases that match TRBD2. V shed 5 bases and J 0 bases; nucleotides not matched to a gene: 6. Germline V gene lookup returns CDR1 MRHNA and CDR2 SNTAGT. This CDR3 spans 15 amino acids. The CDR3 reads CASSPGGAVSYEQYF. CDR3 DNA: TGTGCCAGCAGTCCGGGGGGGGCAGTCTCCTACGAGCAGTACTTC.

The chain couples TRBV5-4 to TRBJ1-4; 11 bases map to TRBD1. This CDR3 has 14 residues. In germline, CDR1 is SGHNT, CDR2 YYREEE (reference sequence). V dropped 4 bases and J dropped 8; count of bases not matched to a gene: 4. CDR3 sequence (DNA): TGTGCCAGCAGCCCGGACAGGGGGCACGAAAAACTGTTTTTT. Protein: CASSPDRGHEKLFF.

The chain's CDR3 is CATSKGTGRTNYGYTF. The DNA of the CDR3 is TGTGCCACCAGCAAAGGGACAGGAAGAACTAACTATGGCTACACCTTC. J is TRBJ1-2 and V is TRBV15; TRBD1 matches 8 bases. This CDR3 comprises 16 residues. J lost 0 bases, V lost 4 bases, and 7 bases had no gene match. Germline V gene lookup returns CDR1 LNHNV and CDR2 YYDKDF (reference sequence).

Comments on this clone: Other DNA sequences in this specimen translate into the identical CDR3. The J gene is TRBJ2-3, the V gene TRBV18; possibly TRBD2 for D (5 bases). Germline V gene sequence: CDR1 KGHSH, CDR2 LQKENI. CDR3 length: 14 amino acids. V was trimmed by 0 bases and J by 1 base, leaving 5 bases between them. The CDR3 nucleotides are TGTGCCAGCTCACCACCGGGAGGCACAGATACGCAGTATTTT. Translated, it gives CASSPPGGTDTQYF.

This chain uses TRBV29-1 with TRBJ2-1, with D possibly being TRBD2 (5 bases). Germline V CDR1 and CDR2: SQVTM, ANQGSEA. The CDR3 length is 15 residues. Between the trimmed V and J ends, which lost 3 bases and 6 bases, there was a span of 18 bases. CDR3 bases: TGCAGCGTTGAGGGGAGTAGGCCTAGGTCCAATGAGCAGTTCTTC. Its protein product is CSVEGSRPRSNEQFF.

The chain employs TRBV9 and TRBJ1-1; D may be TRBD1 (5 bases). V lost 0 bases and J lost 4, with 10 bases in between. This CDR3 has 14 residues. Germline values: CDR1 SGDLS, CDR2 YYNGEE. The CDR3 nucleotides read TGTGCCAGCAGCGTAGAAGCGAGGGGCACTGAAGCTTTCTTT. It is translated as CASSVEARGTEAFF. The entire variable domain, with the rest obtained from reference TRBV9 and TRBJ1-1, is as follows: DSGVTQTPKHLITATGQRVTLRCSPRSGDLSVYWYQQSLDQGLQFLIQYYNGEERAKGNILERFSAQQFPDLHSELNLSSLELGDSALYFCASSVEARGTEAFFGQGTRLTVV.

The chain couples TRBV7-3 to TRBJ2-3, with D hard to call. V was trimmed by 1 base and J by 5 bases, leaving 4 bases between them. This CDR3 region has 12 residues. In germline, CDR1 is SGHTA, CDR2 FQGTGA. CDR3 in amino acids: CASSLNLDTQYF. The CDR3 DNA follows: TGTGCCAGCAGCTTAAATTTAGATACGCAGTATTTT.

In the case of this clone: Other DNA sequences in this sample translate to the same CDR3. The CDR3 DNA follows: TGTGCCAGCAGCGTAGCTTCTTACAATGAGCAGTTCTTC. This codes for CASSVASYNEQFF. The chain recombines TRBV9 with TRBJ2-1, with no clear D. From germline, CDR1 is SGDLS and CDR2 YYNGEE. The CDR3 is made up of 13 amino acids. V was pared by 0 bases and J by 4 bases, with 5 bases between.

The CDR3 coding sequence is TGCGCCAGCAGCCGTCTCGGGCAGGTTAGCGACATTCAGTACTTC. It translates to CASSRLGQVSDIQYF. The chain couples TRBV4-3 to TRBJ2-4, with D maybe TRBD2 (5 bases). With 4 bases removed from V and 8 bases from J, the gap between germline ends came to 18 bases. The CDR3 is made up of 15 amino acids. In germline, CDR1 is LGHNA, CDR2 YSLEER.

CDR3 loop: CASSAGPMNTEAFF. The CDR3 DNA reads TGTGCCAGCAGCGCGGGCCCAATGAACACTGAAGCTTTCTTT. The chain couples TRBV7-6 to TRBJ1-1; D uncertain. The V end was cut by 5 bases, the J end by 0 bases, with 10 bases between. Germline V lookup: CDR1 SGHVS, CDR2 FNYEAQ. CDR3 size: 14 residues.

The rearrangement uses TRBV14 and TRBJ1-6, with no clear D. V lost 2 bases, J lost 0 bases, and 5 bases lay in between. The CDR3 runs 15 residues. The V gene's germline CDR1 is SGHDN and CDR2 FVKESK. The CDR3 bases are TGTGCCAGCAGCCAAAGGTTCTCCTATAATTCACCCCTCCACTTT. This sequence encodes CASSQRFSYNSPLHF. The whole variable domain, remainder taken from reference TRBV14 and TRBJ1-6, is EAGVTQFPSHSVIEKGQTVTLRCDPISGHDNLYWYRRVMGKEIKFLLHFVKESKQDESGMPNNRFLAERTGGTYSTLKVQPAELEDSGVYFCASSQRFSYNSPLHFGNGTRLTVT.

The chain is built from TRBV15 and TRBJ1-1, with D unresolved. CDR3 length equals 13 residues. The V end lost 0 bases, the J end lost 8 bases, and 10 bases lay between the germline ends. Per the germline V gene, CDR1 is LNHNV and CDR2 is YYDKDF (reference sequence). In nucleotides, the CDR3 is TGTGCCACCAGCAGAGATGTACGGCTGGAAGCTTTCTTT. This codes for CATSRDVRLEAFF.